This T cell receptor beta chain was recovered during a study of T cell responses to AZD1222 COVID-19 vaccine. Some clones are missing from TCRdb's copy, which holds only in-frame ones; the method was immunoSEQ multiplex PCR. The sample includes over 150,000 clones, roughly nine tenths of them seen just once. Study outcomes and limitations: White British people made up most donors, females outnumbered males, and clonal diversity was possibly underestimated. The span of vaccine-associated CD4 TCRs extended across spike, with dominance at 160-218 and 743-854.

Germline loops: CDR1 LNHDA, CDR2 SQIVND (reference sequence). V shed 7 bases, J shed 2 bases, and the junction held 9 bases outside the gene matches. The CDR3 runs 16 residues. Points on this clone: Its antigen remains unidentified.

This TCR derives from an adult in good health. This chain links TRBV19 with TRBJ2-2; 8 bases are shared with TRBD2. Sequences were derived from peripheral blood, sampled on day 0 of AZD1222 vaccination. The CDR3 spells CASTPPGGQNTGELFF. The CDR3 DNA reads as TGTGCCAGTACTCCCCCGGGGGGGCAAAACACCGGGGAGCTGTTTTTT.